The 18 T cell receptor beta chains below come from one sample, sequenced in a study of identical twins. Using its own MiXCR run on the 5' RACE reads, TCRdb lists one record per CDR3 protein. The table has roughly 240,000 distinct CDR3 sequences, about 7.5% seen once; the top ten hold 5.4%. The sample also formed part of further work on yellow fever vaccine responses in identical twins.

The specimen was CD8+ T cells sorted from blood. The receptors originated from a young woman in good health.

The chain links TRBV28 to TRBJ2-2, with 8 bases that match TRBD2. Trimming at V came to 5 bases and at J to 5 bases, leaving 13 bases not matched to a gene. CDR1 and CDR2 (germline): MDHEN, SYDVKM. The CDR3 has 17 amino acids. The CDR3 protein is CASSLRGGWQGTGELFF. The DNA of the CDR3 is TGTGCCAGCAGTCTCCGGGGGGGGTGGCAAGGAACCGGGGAGCTGTTTTTT.

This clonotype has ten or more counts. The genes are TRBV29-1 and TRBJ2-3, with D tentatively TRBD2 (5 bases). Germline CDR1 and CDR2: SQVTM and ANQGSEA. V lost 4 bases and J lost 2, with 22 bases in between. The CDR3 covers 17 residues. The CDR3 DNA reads TGCAGCGTTGGGTTCCCGTCAGCGGCTCAGCACACAGATACGCAGTATTTT. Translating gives CSVGFPSAAQHTDTQYF.

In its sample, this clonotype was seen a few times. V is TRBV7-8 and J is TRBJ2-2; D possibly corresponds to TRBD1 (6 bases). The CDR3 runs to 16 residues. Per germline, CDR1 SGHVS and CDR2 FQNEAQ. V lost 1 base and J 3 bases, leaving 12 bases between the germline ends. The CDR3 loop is CASSLDREGDTGELFF. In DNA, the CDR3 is TGTGCCAGCAGCTTAGACAGGGAAGGTGACACCGGGGAGCTGTTTTTT.

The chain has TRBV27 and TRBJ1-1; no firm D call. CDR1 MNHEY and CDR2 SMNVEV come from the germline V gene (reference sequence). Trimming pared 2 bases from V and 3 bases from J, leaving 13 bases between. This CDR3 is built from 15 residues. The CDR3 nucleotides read TGTGCCAGCAGTTTAGCGACGGGGTTGGACACTGAAGCTTTCTTT. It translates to CASSLATGLDTEAFF.

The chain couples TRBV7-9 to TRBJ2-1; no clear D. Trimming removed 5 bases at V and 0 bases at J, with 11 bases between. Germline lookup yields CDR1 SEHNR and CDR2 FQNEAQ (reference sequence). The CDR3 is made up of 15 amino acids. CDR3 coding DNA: TGTGCCAGCAGCCCGTCCTCCCACTCCTACAATGAGCAGTTCTTC. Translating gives CASSPSSHSYNEQFF.

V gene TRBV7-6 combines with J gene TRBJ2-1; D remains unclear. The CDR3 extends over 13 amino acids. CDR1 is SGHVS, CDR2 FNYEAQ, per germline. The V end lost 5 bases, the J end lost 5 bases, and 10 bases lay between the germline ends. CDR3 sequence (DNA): TGTGCCAGCAGCCCTAGACCTGACAATGAGCAGTTCTTC. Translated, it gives CASSPRPDNEQFF.

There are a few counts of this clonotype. The CDR3 protein is CASSRKPAPVGTPGANVLTF. The CDR3 region has the DNA TGTGCCAGCAGCCGAAAACCGGCCCCGGTCGGTACACCTGGGGCCAACGTCCTGACTTTC. This rearrangement joins TRBV3-1 to TRBJ2-6; D gene unclear. The V and J ends lost 4 bases and 2 bases respectively, with 24 bases between them. The germline V gene has CDR1 LGHDT and CDR2 YNNKEL (reference sequence). The length of the CDR3 is 20 residues.

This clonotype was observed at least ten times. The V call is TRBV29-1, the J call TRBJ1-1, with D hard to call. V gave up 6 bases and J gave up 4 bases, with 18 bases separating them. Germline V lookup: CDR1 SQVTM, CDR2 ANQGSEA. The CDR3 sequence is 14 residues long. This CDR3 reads CSVPKAGWGTEAFF. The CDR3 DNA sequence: TGCAGCGTACCTAAGGCAGGCTGGGGCACTGAAGCTTTCTTT.

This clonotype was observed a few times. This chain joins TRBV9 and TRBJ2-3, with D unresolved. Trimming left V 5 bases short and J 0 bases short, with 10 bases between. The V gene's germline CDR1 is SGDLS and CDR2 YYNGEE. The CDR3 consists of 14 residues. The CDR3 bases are TGTGCCAGCAGACGAACTTCGAGCACAGATACGCAGTATTTT. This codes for CASRRTSSTDTQYF.

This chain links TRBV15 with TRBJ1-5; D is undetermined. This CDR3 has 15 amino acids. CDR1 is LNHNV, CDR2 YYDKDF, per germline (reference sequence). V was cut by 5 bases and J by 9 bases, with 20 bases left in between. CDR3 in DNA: TGTGCCACCAGCGAACCGGTACCCTTCGCCAGGCCCCAGCATTTT. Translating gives CATSEPVPFARPQHF.

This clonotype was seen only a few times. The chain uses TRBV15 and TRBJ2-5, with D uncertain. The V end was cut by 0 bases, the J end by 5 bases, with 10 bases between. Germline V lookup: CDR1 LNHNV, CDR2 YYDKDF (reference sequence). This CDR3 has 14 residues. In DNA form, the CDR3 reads TGTGCCACCAGCAGAGACGCTAGTTGGGAGACCCAGTACTTC. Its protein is CATSRDASWETQYF.

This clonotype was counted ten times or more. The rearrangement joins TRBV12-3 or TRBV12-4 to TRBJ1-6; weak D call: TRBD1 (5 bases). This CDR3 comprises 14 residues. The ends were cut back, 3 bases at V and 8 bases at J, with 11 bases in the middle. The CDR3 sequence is CASSLAGVDSPLHF. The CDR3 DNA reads TGTGCCAGCAGTTTGGCGGGGGTCGATTCACCCCTCCACTTT.

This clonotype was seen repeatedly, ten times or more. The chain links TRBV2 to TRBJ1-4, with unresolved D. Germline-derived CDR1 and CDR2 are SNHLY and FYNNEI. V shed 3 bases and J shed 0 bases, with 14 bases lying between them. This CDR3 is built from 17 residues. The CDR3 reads CASSDGVVGATNEKLFF. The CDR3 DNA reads TGTGCCAGCAGTGATGGAGTTGTGGGTGCAACTAATGAAAAACTGTTTTTT.

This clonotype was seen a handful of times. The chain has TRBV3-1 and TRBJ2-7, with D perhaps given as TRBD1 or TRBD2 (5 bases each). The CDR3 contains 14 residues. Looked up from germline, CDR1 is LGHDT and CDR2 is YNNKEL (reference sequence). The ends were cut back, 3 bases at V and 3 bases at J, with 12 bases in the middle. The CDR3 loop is CASSHRDRYYEQYF. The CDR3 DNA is TGTGCCAGCAGCCACCGGGACCGATACTACGAGCAGTACTTC.

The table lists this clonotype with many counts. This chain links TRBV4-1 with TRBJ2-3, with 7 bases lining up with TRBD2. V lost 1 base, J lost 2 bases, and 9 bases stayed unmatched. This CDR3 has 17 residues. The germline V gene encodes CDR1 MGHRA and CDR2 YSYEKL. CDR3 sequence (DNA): TGCGCCAGCAGCCAAGGTGGACGAGCGGGGTTCACAGATACGCAGTATTTT. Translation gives CASSQGGRAGFTDTQYF.

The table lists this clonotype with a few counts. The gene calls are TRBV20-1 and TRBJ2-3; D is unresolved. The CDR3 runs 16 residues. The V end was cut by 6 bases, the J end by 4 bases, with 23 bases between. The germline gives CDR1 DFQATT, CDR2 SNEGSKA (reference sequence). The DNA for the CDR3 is TGCAGTGCGGCACAAGGCGCCGGCCTACTGGCAGATACGCAGTATTTT. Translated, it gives CSAAQGAGLLADTQYF.

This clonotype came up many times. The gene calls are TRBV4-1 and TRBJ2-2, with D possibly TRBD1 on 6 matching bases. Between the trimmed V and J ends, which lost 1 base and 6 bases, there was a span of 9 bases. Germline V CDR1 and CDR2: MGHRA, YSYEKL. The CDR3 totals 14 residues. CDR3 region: CASSQVKGAGELFF. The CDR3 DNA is TGCGCCAGCAGCCAAGTGAAGGGGGCCGGGGAGCTGTTTTTT.

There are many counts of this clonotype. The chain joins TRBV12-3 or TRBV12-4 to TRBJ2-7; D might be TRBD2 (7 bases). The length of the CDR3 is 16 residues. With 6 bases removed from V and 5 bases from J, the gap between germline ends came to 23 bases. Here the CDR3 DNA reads TGTGCCAGCAGACTAGGGGGGGGCCTCTCCTACAACGAGCAGTACTTC. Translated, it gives CASRLGGGLSYNEQYF.